The 12 T cell receptor beta chains presented below share a single source sample, sequenced in a study of post-analysis software for immune sequencing data. Study-level points and caveats: Patients showed TRBV5-6, TRBV5-1 and TRBV20-1 among several TRBV segments more frequent than in controls.

Presence of unique molecular identifiers characterized the TCR beta cDNA libraries. TCRdb processed the PCR reads anew with MiXCR; each CDR3 protein has one entry. The sample holds 500,000 to 600,000 distinct CDR3 sequences, roughly two fifths seen once. These TCRs' antigens remain unknown. Material for sequencing was blood. The origin of the receptors is a girl between 10 and 17 years old with multiple sclerosis.

This clonotype was observed a few times. The V call is TRBV29-1, the J call TRBJ2-5; 11 positions match TRBD1. Germline assignment: CDR1 SQVTM and CDR2 ANQGSEA. V was clipped by 7 bases and J by 2 bases; unmatched bases: 6. This CDR3 has 14 amino acids. As DNA, the CDR3 is TGCAGCGGCGGACAGGGGGCTTGGCAAGAGACCCAGTACTTC. As protein: CSGGQGAWQETQYF.

This clonotype has more than one count but fewer than ten. This chain joins TRBV12-3 or TRBV12-4 and TRBJ2-1, with 11 nucleotides matching TRBD2. Trimming cost V 5 bases and J 9 bases; bases outside gene matches: 9. The CDR3 loop spans 15 amino acids. CDR3 amino acids: CASSPGLAGGFEQFF. DNA of the CDR3: TGTGCCAGCAGTCCTGGCCTAGCGGGAGGCTTTGAGCAGTTCTTC.

V gene TRBV6-2 or TRBV6-3 combines with J gene TRBJ2-4, with a tentative D call TRBD1 (6 bases). The CDR3 has 14 amino acids. V lost 6 bases and J lost 0, with 9 bases in between. Germline CDR1 reads MNHEY; CDR2 reads SVGEGT. The CDR3 here is CASRPGVAKNIQYF. The CDR3 nucleotides are TGTGCCAGCAGGCCAGGGGTAGCCAAAAACATTCAGTACTTC.

The V and J genes are TRBV3-1 and TRBJ2-7, with a possible D match to TRBD2 (5 bases). Trimming pared 0 bases from V and 5 bases from J, leaving 17 bases between. The CDR3 has 16 amino acids. CDR1 and CDR2 (germline): LGHDT, YNNKEL (reference sequence). The CDR3 DNA reads as TGTGCCAGCAGCCAAGAAAGGCTGGCTAGAGGGAACGAGCAGTACTTC. This codes for CASSQERLARGNEQYF.

The chain couples TRBV10-2 to TRBJ1-1; no reliable D call. Between the trimmed V and J ends, which lost 7 bases and 1 base, there was a span of 19 bases. The CDR3 runs to 16 residues. Germline V gene lookup returns CDR1 WSHSY and CDR2 SAAADI. CDR3 loop: CASTGWAATSNTEAFF. CDR3 DNA sequence: TGCGCCAGCACCGGGTGGGCAGCAACGTCGAACACTGAAGCTTTCTTT.

The CDR3 coding sequence is TGTGCCAGCGGGTGGGGGTCCTCCTACGAGCAGTACTTC. It is translated as CASGWGSSYEQYF. The chain recombines TRBV12-3 or TRBV12-4 with TRBJ2-7; possibly TRBD1 or TRBD2 for D (5 bases each). CDR3 length: 13 residues. V was pared by 8 bases and J by 0 bases, with 11 bases between.

The genes are TRBV12-3 or TRBV12-4 and TRBJ1-5, with 11 bases that match TRBD1. This CDR3 is 16 amino acids long. Losses at the gene ends were 6 bases for V and 6 bases for J; bases not matched to a gene: 10. The CDR3 reads CASRNFGTGGSQPQHF. The CDR3 DNA reads as TGTGCCAGCAGGAACTTCGGGACAGGGGGGAGTCAGCCCCAGCATTTT.

This clonotype was seen only a few times. The CDR3 loop reads CASLGPYGEQYF. As DNA, the CDR3 is TGCGCCAGCTTGGGCCCCTACGGCGAGCAGTACTTC. The chain combines TRBV10-2 with TRBJ2-7; D remains unclear. Germline values: CDR1 WSHSY, CDR2 SAAADI. The CDR3 has 12 residues. V gave up 8 bases and J gave up 6 bases, with 14 bases separating them.

V and J are TRBV9 and TRBJ2-4; D unclear. The CDR3 extends over 15 amino acids. CDR1 is SGDLS and CDR2 is YYNGEE in the germline V gene. Deletions cut 0 bases from V and 6 bases from J, with 13 bases between. CDR3 sequence: CASSVGAGSGNIQYF. DNA for the CDR3: TGTGCCAGCAGCGTAGGCGCCGGGTCGGGAAACATTCAGTACTTC.

This clonotype showed up just a few times. This chain links TRBV5-1 with TRBJ2-5; 7 nucleotides align to TRBD1. Germline V gives CDR1 SGHRS, CDR2 YFSETQ. With V trimmed by 0 bases and J by 2 bases, 7 bases remained unmatched. CDR3 size: 16 residues. The CDR3 DNA reads TGCGCCAGCAGCTTGGCCCCTAACAGGGGACAAGAGACCCAGTACTTC. Protein product: CASSLAPNRGQETQYF.

This chain connects TRBV24-1 to TRBJ1-1; the D is unclear. Trimming took off 7 bases at V and 4 bases at J, with 15 bases between the two ends. Germline CDR1 KGHDR, CDR2 SFDVKD. This CDR3 contains 14 residues. DNA of the CDR3: TGTGCCACCAGAGGTTTTTCGGGTAGCACTGAAGCTTTCTTT. Protein sequence: CATRGFSGSTEAFF.

This chain connects TRBV25-1 to TRBJ1-2; D ambiguous. The germline V gene has CDR1 MGHDK and CDR2 SYGVNS. Trimming stripped 3 bases from V and 3 bases from J, with 11 bases between. CDR3 length: 14 amino acids. CDR3 in DNA: TGTGCCAGCAGTGACCTCGAAGGTTACTATGGCTACACCTTC. As protein: CASSDLEGYYGYTF.